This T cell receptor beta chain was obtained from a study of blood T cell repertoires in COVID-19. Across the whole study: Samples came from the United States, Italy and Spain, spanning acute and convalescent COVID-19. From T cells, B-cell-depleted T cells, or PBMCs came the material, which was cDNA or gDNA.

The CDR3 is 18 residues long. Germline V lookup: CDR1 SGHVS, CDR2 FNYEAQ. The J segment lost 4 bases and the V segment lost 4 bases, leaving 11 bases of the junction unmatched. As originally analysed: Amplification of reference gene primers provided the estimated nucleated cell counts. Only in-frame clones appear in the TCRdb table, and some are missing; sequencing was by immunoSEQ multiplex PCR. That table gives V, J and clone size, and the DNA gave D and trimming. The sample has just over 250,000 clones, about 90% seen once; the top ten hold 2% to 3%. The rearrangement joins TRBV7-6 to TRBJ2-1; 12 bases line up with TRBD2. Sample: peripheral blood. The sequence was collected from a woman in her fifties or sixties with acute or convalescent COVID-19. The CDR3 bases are TGTGCCAGCAGCTCCCAAAGGGCACTAGCGGGAGGATACAATGAGCAGTTCTTC. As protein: CASSSQRALAGGYNEQFF.